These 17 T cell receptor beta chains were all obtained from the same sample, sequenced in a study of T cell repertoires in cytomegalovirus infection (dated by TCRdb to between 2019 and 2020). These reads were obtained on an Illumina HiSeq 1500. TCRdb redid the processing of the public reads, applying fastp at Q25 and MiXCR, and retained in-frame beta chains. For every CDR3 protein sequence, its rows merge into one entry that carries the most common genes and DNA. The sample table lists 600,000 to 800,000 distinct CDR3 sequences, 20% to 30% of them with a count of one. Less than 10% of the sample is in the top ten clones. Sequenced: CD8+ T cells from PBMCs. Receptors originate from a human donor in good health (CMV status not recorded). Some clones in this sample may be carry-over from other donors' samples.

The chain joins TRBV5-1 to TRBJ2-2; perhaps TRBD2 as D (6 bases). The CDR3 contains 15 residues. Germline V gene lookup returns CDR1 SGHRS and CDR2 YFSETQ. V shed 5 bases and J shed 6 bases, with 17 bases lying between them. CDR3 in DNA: TGCGCCAGCAGGTCCGGGACTGCCGGACCCGGGGAGCTGTTTTTT. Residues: CASRSGTAGPGELFF.

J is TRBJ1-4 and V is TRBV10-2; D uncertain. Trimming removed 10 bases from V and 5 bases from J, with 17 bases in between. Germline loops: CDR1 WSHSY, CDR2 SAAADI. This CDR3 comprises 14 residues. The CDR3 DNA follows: TGCGCCACCACAACCCCAGACGGGAATGAAAAACTGTTTTTT. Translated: CATTTPDGNEKLFF.

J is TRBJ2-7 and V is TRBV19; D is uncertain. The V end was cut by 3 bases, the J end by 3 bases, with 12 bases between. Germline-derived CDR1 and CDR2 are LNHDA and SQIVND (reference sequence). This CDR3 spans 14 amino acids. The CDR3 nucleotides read TGTGCCAGTAGTATGGGGTCAGCCGTCTACGAGCAGTACTTC. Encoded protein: CASSMGSAVYEQYF.

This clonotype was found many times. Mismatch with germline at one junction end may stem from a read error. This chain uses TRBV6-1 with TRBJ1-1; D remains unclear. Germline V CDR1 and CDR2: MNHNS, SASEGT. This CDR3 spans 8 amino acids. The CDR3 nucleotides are TGTGCCAGCAGCGAAGCTTTCTTT. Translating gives CASSEAFF.

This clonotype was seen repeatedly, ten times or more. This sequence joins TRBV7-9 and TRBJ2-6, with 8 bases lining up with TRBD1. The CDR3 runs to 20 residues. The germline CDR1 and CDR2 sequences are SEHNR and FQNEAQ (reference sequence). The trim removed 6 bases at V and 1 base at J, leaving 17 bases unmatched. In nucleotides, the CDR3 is TGTGCCAGCAGGACCGACAGGGGCGGCTGGGTTGTGTCTGGGGCCAACGTCCTGACTTTC. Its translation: CASRTDRGGWVVSGANVLTF.

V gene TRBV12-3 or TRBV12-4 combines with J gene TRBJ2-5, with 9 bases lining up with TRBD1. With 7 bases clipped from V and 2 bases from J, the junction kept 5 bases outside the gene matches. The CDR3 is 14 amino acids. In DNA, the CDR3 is TGTGCCAGCACTGGAGGGACAGGGCAAGAGACCCAGTACTTC. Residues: CASTGGTGQETQYF.

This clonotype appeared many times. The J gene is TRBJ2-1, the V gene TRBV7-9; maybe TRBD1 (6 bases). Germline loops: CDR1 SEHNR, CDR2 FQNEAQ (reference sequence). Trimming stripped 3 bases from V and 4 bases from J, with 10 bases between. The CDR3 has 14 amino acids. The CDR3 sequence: CASSFERGYNEQFF. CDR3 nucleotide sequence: TGTGCCAGCAGCTTCGAGAGGGGGTACAATGAGCAGTTCTTC.

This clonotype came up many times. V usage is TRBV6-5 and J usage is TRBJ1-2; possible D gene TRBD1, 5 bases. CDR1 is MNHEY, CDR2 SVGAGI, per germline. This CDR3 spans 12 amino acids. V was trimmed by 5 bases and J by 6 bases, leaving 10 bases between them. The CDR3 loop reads CASSHLRDGYTF. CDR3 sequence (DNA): TGTGCCAGCAGTCACCTCAGGGATGGCTACACCTTC.

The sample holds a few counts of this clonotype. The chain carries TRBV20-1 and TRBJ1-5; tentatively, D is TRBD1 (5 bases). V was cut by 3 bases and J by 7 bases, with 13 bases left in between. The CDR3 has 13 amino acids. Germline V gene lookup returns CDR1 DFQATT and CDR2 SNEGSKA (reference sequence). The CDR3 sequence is CSASIGGRQPQHF. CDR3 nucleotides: TGCAGTGCTAGTATCGGGGGACGGCAGCCCCAGCATTTT.

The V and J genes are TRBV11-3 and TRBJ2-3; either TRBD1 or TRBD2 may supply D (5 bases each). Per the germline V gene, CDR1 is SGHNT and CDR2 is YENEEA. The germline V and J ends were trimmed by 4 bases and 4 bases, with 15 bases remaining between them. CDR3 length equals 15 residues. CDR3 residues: CASSSRARESDTQYF. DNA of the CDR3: TGTGCCAGCAGCTCCCGGGCCAGGGAGTCAGATACGCAGTATTTT.

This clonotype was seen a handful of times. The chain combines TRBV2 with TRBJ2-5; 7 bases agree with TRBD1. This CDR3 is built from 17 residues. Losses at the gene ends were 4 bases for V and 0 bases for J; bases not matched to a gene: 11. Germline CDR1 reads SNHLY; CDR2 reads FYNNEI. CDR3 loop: CASSVIMSGGYQETQYF. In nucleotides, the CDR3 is TGTGCCAGCAGTGTCATTATGTCAGGGGGTTACCAAGAGACCCAGTACTTC.

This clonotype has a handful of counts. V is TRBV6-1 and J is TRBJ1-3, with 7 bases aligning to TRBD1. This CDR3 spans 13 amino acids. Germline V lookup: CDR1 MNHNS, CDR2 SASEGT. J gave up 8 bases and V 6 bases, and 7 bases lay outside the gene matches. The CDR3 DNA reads TGTGCCAGCAGGCGACAGGGATGGGACACCATATATTTT. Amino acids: CASRRQGWDTIYF.

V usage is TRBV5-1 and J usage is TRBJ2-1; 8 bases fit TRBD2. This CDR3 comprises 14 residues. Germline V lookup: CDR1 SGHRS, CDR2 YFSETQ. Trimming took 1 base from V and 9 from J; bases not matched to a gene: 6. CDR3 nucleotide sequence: TGCGCCAGCAGCTTGACGGGGGGGCTATTTGAGCAGTTCTTC. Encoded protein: CASSLTGGLFEQFF.

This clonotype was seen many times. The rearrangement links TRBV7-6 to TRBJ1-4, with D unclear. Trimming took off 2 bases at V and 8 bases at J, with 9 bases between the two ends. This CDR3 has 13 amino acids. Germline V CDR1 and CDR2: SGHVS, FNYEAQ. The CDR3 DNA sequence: TGTGCCAGCAGCTTAAGTTTCGGAGAAAAACTGTTTTTT. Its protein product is CASSLSFGEKLFF.

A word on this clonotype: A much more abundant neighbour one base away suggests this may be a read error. CDR3 nucleotide sequence: TGTGCCAGCAGCCTATACCCTCCGGGGAAGTTATACAATGAGCAGTTCTTC. Amino acid sequence: CASSLYPPGKLYNEQFF. The genes are TRBV7-3 and TRBJ2-1, with D possibly TRBD2 on 5 matching bases. V was trimmed by 5 bases and J by 4 bases, leaving 21 bases between them. CDR3 length equals 17 residues. From germline, CDR1 is SGHTA and CDR2 FQGTGA.

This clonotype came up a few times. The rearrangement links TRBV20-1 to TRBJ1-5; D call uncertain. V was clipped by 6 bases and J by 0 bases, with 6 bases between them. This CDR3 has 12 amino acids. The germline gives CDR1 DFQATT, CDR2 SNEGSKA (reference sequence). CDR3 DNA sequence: TGCAGTGCCTCGGATAGCAATCAGCCCCAGCATTTT. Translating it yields CSASDSNQPQHF.

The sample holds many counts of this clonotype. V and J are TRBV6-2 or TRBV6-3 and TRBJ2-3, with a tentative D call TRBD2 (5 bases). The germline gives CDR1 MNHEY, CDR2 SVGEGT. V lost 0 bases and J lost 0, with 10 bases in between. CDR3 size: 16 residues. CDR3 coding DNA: TGTGCCAGCAGTTACTCGAAAACGGGGAGCACAGATACGCAGTATTTT. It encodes CASSYSKTGSTDTQYF.